This TCR beta chain appears in the sequencing data of a study of T cells after somatic rescue of genetic block. The assay was immunoSEQ multiplex PCR, and TCRdb's table has in-frame clones only and misses some. Here the sample spans about 15,000 clones, just over 70% being singletons. The material sequenced was peripheral blood mononuclear cells (PBMCs). The sequence was collected from a boy younger than 18.

In DNA, the CDR3 is TGTGCCAGCAGCGTCGGGACAGGAGAAGGCTACACCTTC. Translating gives CASSVGTGEGYTF. V gene TRBV9 combines with J gene TRBJ1-2; 8 bases are a match to TRBD1. This CDR3 comprises 13 residues. Trimming at V came to 2 bases and at J to 8 bases, leaving 5 bases not matched to a gene. The germline gives CDR1 SGDLS, CDR2 YYNGEE.